The 2 T cell receptor beta chains given below trace back to one sample, sequenced in a study of shared clonotypes between healthy human individuals. The data were produced by immunoSEQ multiplex PCR, yet TCRdb's version contains in-frame clones alone and is incomplete. Counted here are some 1.1 million clones, roughly 77% occurring once; the ten biggest clones make up about 0.89%. The source material was memory CD4+ T cells from PBMCs. Subset indicated: CD45RA-negative fraction. These receptors all stem from a man aged 18 to 29 in good health. Some clones in this sample may be carry-over from other donors' samples.

The J gene is TRBJ1-1, the V gene TRBV5-6; no firm D call. CDR3 length equals 16 residues. Germline CDR1 SGHDT, CDR2 YYEEEE. The germline V and J ends were trimmed by 4 bases and 5 bases, with 21 bases remaining between them. CDR3 region: CASSLSFSAGLTEAFF. In DNA form, the CDR3 reads TGTGCCAGCAGCCTATCATTTTCCGCTGGCCTAACTGAAGCTTTCTTT.

This sequence joins TRBV27 and TRBJ2-7, with D perhaps matching TRBD1 or TRBD2 (6 bases each). Germline CDR1 reads MNHEY; CDR2 reads SMNVEV (reference sequence). There are 15 residues in the CDR3. The V gene lost 5 bases and the J gene lost 0 bases, with 14 bases spanning the gap. CDR3 in amino acids: CASSRNPGASYEQYF. CDR3 DNA: TGTGCCAGCAGTCGGAATCCGGGGGCCTCCTACGAGCAGTACTTC.